These 9 T cell receptor beta chains were all obtained from the same sample, sequenced in a study of T-cell memory formation after mild COVID-19. From the 5' RACE reads, TCRdb called clonotypes with MiXCR, one entry per CDR3 protein. The data show 120,000 to 150,000 distinct CDR3 sequences, approximately 21% seen once. Sequenced sample: PBMCs or a T cell subset sorted from them (not recorded which). These receptors were taken from an adult woman who had mild COVID-19 (a few samples of this study predate the infection). Cell type and time point are not known.

This clonotype has a handful of counts. V gene TRBV20-1 combines with J gene TRBJ2-1; 15 bases map to TRBD2. Germline V CDR1 and CDR2: DFQATT, SNEGSKA (reference sequence). Losses at the gene ends were 0 bases for V and 10 bases for J; bases not matched to a gene: 7. The CDR3 is made up of 16 amino acids. The DNA of the CDR3 is TGCAGTGCTAGAGATTGGGGACTAGCGGGAGGAAACGAGCAGTTCTTC. It encodes CSARDWGLAGGNEQFF.

This sequence joins TRBV29-1 and TRBJ2-3; possibly TRBD1 or TRBD2 for D (5 bases each). Germline CDR1 and CDR2: SQVTM and ANQGSEA. Trimming took 8 bases from V and 1 from J, leaving 19 bases between them. The CDR3 contains 15 residues. CDR3 loop: CSPPPGAIRTDTQYF. The CDR3 coding sequence is TGCAGCCCCCCCCCCGGGGCCATTCGCACAGATACGCAGTATTTT.

This clonotype was counted a few times. The V and J genes are TRBV5-1 and TRBJ2-3, with TRBD1 matching 7 bases. This CDR3 contains 16 residues. Per germline, CDR1 SGHRS and CDR2 YFSETQ. Unmatched junction bases numbered 11, after V lost 7 bases and J lost 0 bases. DNA of the CDR3: TGCGCCAGCGGCCGGGACAGTTTCTCTAGCACAGATACGCAGTATTTT. Amino acids: CASGRDSFSSTDTQYF.

The CDR3 protein is CASTTGTGGSSPLHF. Here the CDR3 DNA reads TGTGCCAGCACAACCGGGACAGGGGGTAGTTCACCCCTCCACTTT. The V call is TRBV6-1, the J call TRBJ1-6, with 11 bases aligning to TRBD1. V shed 7 bases, J shed 9 bases, and the junction held 8 bases outside the gene matches. The germline CDR1 and CDR2 sequences are MNHNS and SASEGT. The CDR3 consists of 15 residues.

This clonotype was seen more than once but under ten times. V gene TRBV6-5 combines with J gene TRBJ1-2; 10 positions match TRBD1. The ends lost 2 bases at V and 6 bases at J; junction bases unmatched: 9. Germline CDR1 reads MNHEY; CDR2 reads SVGAGI. The length of the CDR3 is 16 residues. The DNA of the CDR3 is TGTGCCAGCAGTTACACCGGGACAGGGGAGAAAGATGGCTACACCTTC. Protein: CASSYTGTGEKDGYTF.

This rearrangement joins TRBV18 to TRBJ1-5; 10 nucleotides align to TRBD1. The CDR3 consists of 14 residues. With V trimmed by 6 bases and J by 4 bases, 3 bases remained unmatched. Germline loops: CDR1 KGHSH, CDR2 LQKENI. The CDR3 loop is CASSGQGENQPQHF. As DNA, the CDR3 is TGTGCCAGCTCTGGACAGGGGGAAAATCAGCCCCAGCATTTT.

The chain combines TRBV29-1 with TRBJ2-1; D is perhaps TRBD2 (5 bases). Trimming removed 1 base at V and 3 bases at J, with 13 bases between. The CDR3 spans 15 residues. The germline gives CDR1 SQVTM, CDR2 ANQGSEA. The CDR3 here is CSVEGVSAYYNEQFF. The DNA of the CDR3 is TGCAGCGTTGAAGGCGTTAGCGCCTACTACAATGAGCAGTTCTTC.

Only a few counts were recorded for this clonotype. J is TRBJ2-4 and V is TRBV2; D is unclear. V was clipped by 6 bases and J by 2 bases, with 14 bases between them. Germline loops: CDR1 SNHLY, CDR2 FYNNEI. This CDR3 region has 15 residues. CDR3 nucleotide sequence: TGTGCCAGCAGGCCTGATAGACTTTCCAAAAACATTCAGTACTTC. It specifies CASRPDRLSKNIQYF.

The chain's CDR3 is CSANDREFAKNIQYF. In nucleotides, the CDR3 is TGCAGTGCTAATGACAGGGAGTTTGCCAAAAACATTCAGTACTTC. The chain is built from TRBV20-1 and TRBJ2-4, with 7 bases that match TRBD1. This CDR3 is built from 15 residues. The ends lost 4 bases at V and 1 base at J; junction bases unmatched: 7. Germline CDR1 is DFQATT and CDR2 is SNEGSKA (reference sequence).